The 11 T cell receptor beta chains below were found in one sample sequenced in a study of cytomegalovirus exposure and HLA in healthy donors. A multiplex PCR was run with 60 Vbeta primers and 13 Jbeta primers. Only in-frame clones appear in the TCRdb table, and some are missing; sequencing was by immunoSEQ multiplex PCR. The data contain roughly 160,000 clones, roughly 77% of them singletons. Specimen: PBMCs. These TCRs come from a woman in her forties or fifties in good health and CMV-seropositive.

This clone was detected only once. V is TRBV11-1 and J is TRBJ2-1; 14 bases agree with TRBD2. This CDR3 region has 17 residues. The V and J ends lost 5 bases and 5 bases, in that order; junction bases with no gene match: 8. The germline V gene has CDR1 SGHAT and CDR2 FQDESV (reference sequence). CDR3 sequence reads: CASSPRLAGGADNEQFF. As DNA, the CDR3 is TGTGCCAGCAGCCCACGACTAGCGGGAGGGGCAGACAATGAGCAGTTCTTC.

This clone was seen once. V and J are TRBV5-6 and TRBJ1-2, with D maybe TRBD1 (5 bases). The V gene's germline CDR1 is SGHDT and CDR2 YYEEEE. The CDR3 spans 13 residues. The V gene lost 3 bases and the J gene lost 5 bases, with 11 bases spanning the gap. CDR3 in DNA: TGTGCCAGCAGCTCCCCAGACAGATATGGCTACACCTTC. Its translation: CASSSPDRYGYTF.

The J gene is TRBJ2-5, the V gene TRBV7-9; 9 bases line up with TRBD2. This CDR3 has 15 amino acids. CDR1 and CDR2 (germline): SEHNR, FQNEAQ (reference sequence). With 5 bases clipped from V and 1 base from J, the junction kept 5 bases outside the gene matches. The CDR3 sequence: CASSRLAEFQETQYF. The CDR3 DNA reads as TGTGCCAGCAGCCGACTAGCGGAATTCCAAGAGACCCAGTACTTC.

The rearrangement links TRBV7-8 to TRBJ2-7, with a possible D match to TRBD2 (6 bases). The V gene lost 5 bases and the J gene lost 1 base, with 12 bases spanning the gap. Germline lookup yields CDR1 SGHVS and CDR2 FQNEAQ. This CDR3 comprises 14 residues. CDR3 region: CASSRGTASYEQYF. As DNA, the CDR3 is TGTGCCAGCAGCCGGGGGACGGCATCCTACGAGCAGTACTTC. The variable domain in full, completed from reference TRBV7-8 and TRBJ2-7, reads GAGVSQSPRYKVAKRGQDVALRCDPISGHVSLFWYQQALGQGPEFLTYFQNEAQLDKSGLPSDRFFAERPEGSVSTLKIQRTQQEDSAVYLCASSRGTASYEQYFGPGTRLTVT.

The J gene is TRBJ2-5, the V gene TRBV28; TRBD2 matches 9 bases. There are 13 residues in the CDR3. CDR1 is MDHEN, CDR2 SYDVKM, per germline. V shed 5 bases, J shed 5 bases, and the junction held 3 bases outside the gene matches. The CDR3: CASSAGGRETQYF. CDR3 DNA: TGTGCCAGCAGTGCGGGGGGGCGTGAGACCCAGTACTTC.

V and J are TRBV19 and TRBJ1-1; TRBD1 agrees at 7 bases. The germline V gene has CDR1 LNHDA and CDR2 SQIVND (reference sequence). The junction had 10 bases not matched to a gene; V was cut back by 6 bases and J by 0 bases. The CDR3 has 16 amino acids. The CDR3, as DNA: TGTGCCAGTAGCCCCTCAGTGGACAGGCTGAACACTGAAGCTTTCTTT. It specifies CASSPSVDRLNTEAFF.

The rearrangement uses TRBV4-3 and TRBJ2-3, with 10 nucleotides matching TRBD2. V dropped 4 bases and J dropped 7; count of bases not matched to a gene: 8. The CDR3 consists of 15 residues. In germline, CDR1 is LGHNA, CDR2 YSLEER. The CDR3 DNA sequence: TGCGCCAGCAGCCCAAAGCGGGAGGGCGGGTATACGCAGTATTTT. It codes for CASSPKREGGYTQYF.

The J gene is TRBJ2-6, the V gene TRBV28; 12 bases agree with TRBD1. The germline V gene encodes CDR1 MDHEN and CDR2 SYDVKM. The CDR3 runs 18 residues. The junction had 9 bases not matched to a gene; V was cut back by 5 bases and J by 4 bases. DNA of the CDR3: TGTGCCAGCAGTGCTGCGGGACAGGGGGCGAAAGGGGCCAACGTCCTGACTTTC. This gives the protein CASSAAGQGAKGANVLTF.

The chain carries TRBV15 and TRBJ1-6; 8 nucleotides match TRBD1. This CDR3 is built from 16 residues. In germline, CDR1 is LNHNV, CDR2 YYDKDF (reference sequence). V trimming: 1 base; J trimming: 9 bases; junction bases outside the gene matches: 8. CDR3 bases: TGTGCCACCAGCAGAGGGGCAGGGGGCGCGGGTTCACCCCTCCACTTT. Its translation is CATSRGAGGAGSPLHF.

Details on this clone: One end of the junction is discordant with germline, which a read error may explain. In nucleotides, the CDR3 is TGTGCCAGCAGTTTGGGACCTAGCGGTGAGCAGTTCTTC. The encoded protein is CASSLGPSGEQFF. This chain links TRBV5-6 with TRBJ2-1; the match to TRBD2 covers 7 bases. The CDR3 is 13 residues long. From germline, CDR1 is SGHDT and CDR2 YYEEEE. Combining the CDR3 with reference TRBV5-6 and TRBJ2-1 gives the whole variable domain DAGVTQSPTHLIKTRGQQVTLRCSPKSGHDTVSWYQQALGQGPQFIFQYYEEEERQRGNFPDRFSGHQFPNYSSELNVNALLLGDSALYLCASSLGPSGEQFFGPGTRLTVL.

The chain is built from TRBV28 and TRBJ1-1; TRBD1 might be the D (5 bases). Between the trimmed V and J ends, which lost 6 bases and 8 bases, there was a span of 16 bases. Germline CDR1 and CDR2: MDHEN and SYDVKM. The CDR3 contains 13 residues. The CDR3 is CASSGGLRREAFF. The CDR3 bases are TGTGCCAGCAGCGGGGGATTGAGGCGCGAAGCTTTCTTT.